The entry that follows covers one T cell receptor beta chain sequence. Its specificity is not known. Researchers processed graft tissue to release intraepithelial and lamina propria lymphocytes. Germline assignment: CDR1 SGHNT and CDR2 YYREEE (reference sequence). The CDR3 extends over 14 amino acids. V was clipped by 5 bases and J by 1 base; unmatched bases: 4. The sample comes from a study of graft-versus-host responses after intestinal transplantation. About the research overall: Induction using anti-thymocyte globulin, followed by tacrolimus and steroids for 3 to 4 years, was given to all recipients.

Libraries were prepared by immunoSEQ multiplex PCR; TCRdb keeps only in-frame clonotypes and omits some of them. Of approximately 14,000 clones in the sample, approximately 61% are singletons; the top ten hold roughly 10%. Study-wide results and caveats: Graft-donor T cell macrochimerism in patients accompanied high graft-versus-host to host-versus-graft clonal ratios in allografts. Peak levels of circulating GvH clones tracked with early post-transplant HvG declines. GvH clonotypes were identified within recipient marrow, with a subset emerging first in ileum or blood.

The starting material was ileum tissue, obtained around 95 weeks after intestinal transplantation. The receptor was derived from a human patient who received an intestinal transplant, so some T cells may come from the graft donor. The chain carries TRBV5-4 and TRBJ2-5; 8 bases align to TRBD1. The CDR3 nucleotides read TGTGCCAGCAGTGCAGGGGGCACCCAAGAGACCCAGTACTTC. It specifies CASSAGGTQETQYF.